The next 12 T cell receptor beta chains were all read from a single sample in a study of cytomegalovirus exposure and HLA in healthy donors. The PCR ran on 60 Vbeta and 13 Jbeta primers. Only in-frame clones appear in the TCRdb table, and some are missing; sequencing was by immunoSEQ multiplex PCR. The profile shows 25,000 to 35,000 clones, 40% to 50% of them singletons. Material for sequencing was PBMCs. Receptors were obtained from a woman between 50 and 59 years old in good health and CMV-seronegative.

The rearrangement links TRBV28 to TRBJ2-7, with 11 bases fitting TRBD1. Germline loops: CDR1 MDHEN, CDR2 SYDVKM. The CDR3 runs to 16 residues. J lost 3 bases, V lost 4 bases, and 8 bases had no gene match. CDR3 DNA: TGTGCCAGCAGTTCCCTCCCCGGGACAGGGGGCTACGAGCAGTACTTC. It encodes CASSSLPGTGGYEQYF. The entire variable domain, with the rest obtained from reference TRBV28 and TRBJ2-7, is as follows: DVKVTQSSRYLVKRTGEKVFLECVQDMDHENMFWYRQDPGLGLRLIYFSYDVKMKEKGDIPEGYSVSREKKERFSLILESASTNQTSMYLCASSSLPGTGGYEQYFGPGTRLTVT.

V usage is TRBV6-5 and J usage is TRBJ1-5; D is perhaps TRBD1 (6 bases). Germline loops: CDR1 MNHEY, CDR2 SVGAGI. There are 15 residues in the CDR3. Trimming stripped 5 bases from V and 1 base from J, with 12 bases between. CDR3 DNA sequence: TGTGCCAGCAGTACCAGGGGCGCGAGCAATCAGCCCCAGCATTTT. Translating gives CASSTRGASNQPQHF.

CDR3 residues: CASSLARIGNEQFF. The CDR3 DNA reads as TGTGCCAGCAGCTTAGCGAGGATAGGAAATGAGCAGTTCTTC. The chain combines TRBV7-9 with TRBJ2-1; no clear D. CDR1 and CDR2 (germline): SEHNR, FQNEAQ (reference sequence). V lost 0 bases and J lost 7, with 10 bases in between. The CDR3 contains 14 residues.

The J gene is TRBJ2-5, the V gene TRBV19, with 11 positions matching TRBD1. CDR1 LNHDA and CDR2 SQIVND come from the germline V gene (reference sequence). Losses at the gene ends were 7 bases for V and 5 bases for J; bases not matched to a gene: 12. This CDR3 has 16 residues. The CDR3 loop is CASTARGTGGRETQYF. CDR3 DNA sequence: TGTGCCAGTACAGCCCGTGGGACAGGGGGGAGGGAGACCCAGTACTTC.

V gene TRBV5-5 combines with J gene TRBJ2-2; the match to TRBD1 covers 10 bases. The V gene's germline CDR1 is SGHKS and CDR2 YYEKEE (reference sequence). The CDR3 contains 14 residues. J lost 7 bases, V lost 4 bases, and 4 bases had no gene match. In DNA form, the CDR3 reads TGTGCCAGCAGCCGGGACAGGGGAAACGGGGAGCTGTTTTTT. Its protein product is CASSRDRGNGELFF.

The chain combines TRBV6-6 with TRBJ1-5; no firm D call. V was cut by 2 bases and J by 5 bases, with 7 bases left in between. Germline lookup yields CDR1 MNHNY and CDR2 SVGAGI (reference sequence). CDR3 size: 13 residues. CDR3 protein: CASSYNSYQPQHF. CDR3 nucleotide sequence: TGTGCCAGCAGTTACAACAGCTATCAGCCCCAGCATTTT.

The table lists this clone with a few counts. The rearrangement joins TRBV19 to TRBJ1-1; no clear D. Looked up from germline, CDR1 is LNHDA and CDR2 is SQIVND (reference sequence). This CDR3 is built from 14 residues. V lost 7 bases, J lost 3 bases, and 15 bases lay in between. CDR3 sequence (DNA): TGTGCCAGTACCAGCTGGGTTGCGGACACTGAAGCTTTCTTT. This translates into CASTSWVADTEAFF.

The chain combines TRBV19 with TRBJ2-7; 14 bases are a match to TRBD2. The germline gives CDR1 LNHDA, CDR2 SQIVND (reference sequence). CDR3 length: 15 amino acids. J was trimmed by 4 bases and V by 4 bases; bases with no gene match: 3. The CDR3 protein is CASSRLAGGMYEQYF. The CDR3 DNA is TGTGCCAGTAGTAGACTAGCGGGAGGGATGTACGAGCAGTACTTC.

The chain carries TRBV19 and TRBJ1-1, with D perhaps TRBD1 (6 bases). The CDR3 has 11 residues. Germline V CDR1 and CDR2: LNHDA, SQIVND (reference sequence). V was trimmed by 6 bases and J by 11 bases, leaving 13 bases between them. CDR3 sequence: CASRKTGGAFF. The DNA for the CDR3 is TGTGCCAGTAGGAAGACAGGCGGGGCTTTCTTT.

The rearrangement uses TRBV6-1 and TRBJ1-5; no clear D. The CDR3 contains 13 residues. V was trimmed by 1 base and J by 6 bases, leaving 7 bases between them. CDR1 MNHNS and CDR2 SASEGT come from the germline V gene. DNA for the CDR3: TGTGCCAGCAGTGAAGAACTGTTTCAGCCCCAGCATTTT. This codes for CASSEELFQPQHF.

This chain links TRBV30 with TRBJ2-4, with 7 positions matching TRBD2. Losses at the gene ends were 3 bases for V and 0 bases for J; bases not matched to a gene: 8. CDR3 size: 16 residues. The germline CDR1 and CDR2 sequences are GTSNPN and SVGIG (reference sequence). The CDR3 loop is CAWSPGGGLAKNIQYF. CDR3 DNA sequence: TGTGCCTGGAGCCCGGGCGGGGGACTAGCCAAAAACATTCAGTACTTC.

The CDR3 bases are TGTGCCAGCGGGGGGGAATATGAGCAGTTCTTC. This gives the protein CASGGEYEQFF. The chain recombines TRBV28 with TRBJ2-1, with 7 bases fitting TRBD2. Germline CDR1 is MDHEN and CDR2 is SYDVKM. V was clipped by 8 bases and J by 8 bases; unmatched bases: 3. This CDR3 comprises 11 residues.